The 3 T cell receptor beta chains reported below all come from one sample, sequenced in a study of T-cell reconstitution after alpha-beta-depleted transplantation in children listed by TCRdb under 2016. The treatment or condition label on this specimen signifies: allogeneic hematopoietic cell transplantation with graft depleted of TCRalphabeta T cells and CD19 B cells. Library preparation used PCR. The run used an Illumina HiSeq 2500. TCR library preparation used molecular barcoding, with unique molecular identifiers applied to normalize quantification of the TCRbeta repertoire. Through fastp at Q25 and MiXCR, TCRdb rebuilt clones from the public reads, retaining in-frame beta chains. Every CDR3 protein is listed once, alongside the most common genes and DNA of its rows. The table for this sample lists about 120,000 distinct CDR3 sequences; 10% of them were counted only once. 30% to 35% of the sample lies in the top ten.

Here the sequenced sample was PBMCs, taken before TCRalphabeta/CD19-depleted stem cell transplant. These receptors were collected from a boy between 2 and 10 years old with acute lymphoblastic leukemia, due to receive a stem cell transplant.

The chain recombines TRBV5-1 with TRBJ1-1; D might be TRBD1 (5 bases). CDR1 is SGHRS, CDR2 YFSETQ, per germline. The CDR3 consists of 14 residues. The V gene lost 5 bases and the J gene lost 3 bases, with 14 bases spanning the gap. The chain's CDR3 is CASSRVGEDTEAFF. As DNA, the CDR3 is TGCGCCAGCAGTCGTGTGGGGGAGGACACTGAAGCTTTCTTT.

This clonotype occurred a few times. The chain carries TRBV10-3 and TRBJ2-3, with D uncertain. The V end lost 6 bases, the J end lost 0 bases, and 4 bases lay between the germline ends. The V gene's germline CDR1 is ENHRY and CDR2 SYGVKD. CDR3 length equals 12 residues. CDR3 sequence: CAIRSSTDTQYF. DNA for the CDR3: TGTGCCATCAGGTCGAGCACAGATACGCAGTATTTT.

Comments on this clonotype: A much larger clone lies one base from this, so it may be a read error. It is likely a read error, because the conserved phenylalanine at the end of the CDR3 is missing. V is TRBV7-9 and J is TRBJ2-7; D remains ambiguous. Germline assignment: CDR1 SEHNR and CDR2 FQNEAQ (reference sequence). V lost 5 bases, J lost 5 bases, and 13 bases lay in between. There are 13 residues in the CDR3. DNA of the CDR3: TGTGCCAGCAGCCACGACCAGGAAAACGAGCAGTACTAC. Translating gives CASSHDQENEQYY.